This T cell receptor (beta chain) was recorded in a study of blood T cell repertoires in COVID-19 (dated by TCRdb to the early 2020s). With respect to the entire study: Samples from collaborators originated in the United States, Italy and Spain and spanned both the acute and convalescent phases of COVID-19. The samples were drawn from two sources: the first 160 participants of the ongoing ImmuneRACE study, and about 1,300 subjects contributed by 6 global collaborators. Where available, HLA class I and class II types were taken from metadata supplied by the sample provider and were not determined by assay-based typing. Nearly every sample came with metadata listing a de-identified subject ID, COVID-19 status, age in years and sex. The repertoires were released in a freely available public database meant as a resource for research on the immune response to SARS-CoV-2. The prospective study material was composed of cDNA or gDNA derived from T cells, B-cell-depleted T cells, or PBMCs. Subjects who had been exposed to COVID-19, were actively infected with it, or had recovered from it provided the deeply sampled blood TCRbeta repertoires that made up the dataset.

Whole blood was collected in K2EDTA tubes by collaborating institutions according to the institutions' own protocols. For TCRbeta analysis, collaborators shipped samples as frozen whole blood, isolated PBMCs, or DNA extracted from either of those sample types. Here is what the overall study found, with its caveats: The amount of clinical and demographic metadata varied by source and participant and was provided uncurated.

Note on this clone: No antigen is known for it. The input lacks base qualities; no much larger clone sits a single base away.

TCRbeta CDR3 regions were amplified from genomic DNA by means of the immunoSEQ Assay, a bias-controlled multiplex PCR. The published analysis was carried out like this. Nucleated cell counts per sample were estimated from amplification of reference gene primers within the assay. Sequence reads were collapsed and filtered to measure the absolute abundance of every unique TCRbeta CDR3 rearrangement. For each sample, productive Simpson clonality was calculated by taking the square root of Simpson's diversity index across productive rearrangements. In TCRdb, the immuneACCESS table is reduced to in-frame sequences with V and J assigned. These tables do not hold every clone; where another copy was compared, an unresolved V gene accounts for under half, and the others remain unexplained. V, J and clone size are those of that table, while D and trimming were read from the DNA. For this sample the table gives approximately 55,000 clones, of which roughly 84% were detected only once. The leading ten clones occupy approximately 7.1% of the sample.

Measured from the cysteine to the phenylalanine, the CDR3 is 14 residues long. Only the CDR3 part of the read is kept: 42 bases, read in frame from the first base. From the germline V gene, CDR1 is MGHRA and CDR2 is YSYEKL. Clipping removes 3 bases from V and 5 bases from J, with 6 as the unmatched junction base count. The chain uses TRBV4-1 and TRBJ1-1; 7 bases in the junction line up with TRBD1. Sequencing was done on a sample of peripheral blood. The sequence came from a man aged 45-65 years with active COVID-19. This receptor carries the CDR3 CASSQTTGRTEAFF. The nucleotide sequence reads as follows: TGCGCCAGCAGCCAGACGACAGGGAGGACTGAAGCTTTCTTT.